This T cell receptor (beta chain) was found in a study of T cell changes during pregnancy in multiple sclerosis. Unmatched junction bases numbered 6, after V lost 10 bases and J lost 0 bases. In germline, CDR1 is MNHEY, CDR2 SVGAGI. The CDR3 has 13 residues. Repertoires were generated with immunoSEQ multiplex PCR, while TCRdb's copy carries only in-frame clones and drops some. The data show more than 15,000 clones, approximately 84% seen once. The origin of this receptor is a female donor in good health, enrolled as a control in a pregnancy study. The sequenced sample was CD8+ T cells from peripheral blood mononuclear cells, obtained in the second trimester of pregnancy. The chain carries TRBV6-5 and TRBJ2-7, with 7 positions matching TRBD1. This CDR3 is CATGGQLSYEQYF. In DNA form, the CDR3 reads TGTGCCACAGGGGGACAGCTCTCCTACGAGCAGTACTTC.